The clone carrying this TCR beta chain has at least ten counts. Its antigen is as yet unknown. Per the germline V gene, CDR1 is LGHDT and CDR2 is YNNKEL (reference sequence). This CDR3 is built from 14 residues. Trimming cost V 0 bases and J 4 bases, with 7 bases left between them. TCRdb re-called the 5' RACE reads with MiXCR, one entry per CDR3 protein. Here the sample spans about 260,000 distinct CDR3 sequences, roughly 7% being singletons. The sample belongs to a study of identical twins. General study results and limits: Models underpredicted monozygotic twin sharing of out-of-frame TCR alpha. There were fewer insertions in abundant cord blood beta clonotypes, but memory repertoires showed no such pattern.

In addition, the sample was reused for a study of yellow fever vaccine responses in identical twins.

J is TRBJ1-5 and V is TRBV3-1; D gene ambiguous. The clonotype was recovered from a woman between 18 and 30 years old in good health. Material for sequencing was memory (CD45RO+) T cells sorted from blood. The CDR3 DNA is TGTGCCAGCAGCCAAGATCCCCTTAATCAGCCCCAGCATTTT. This sequence encodes CASSQDPLNQPQHF.